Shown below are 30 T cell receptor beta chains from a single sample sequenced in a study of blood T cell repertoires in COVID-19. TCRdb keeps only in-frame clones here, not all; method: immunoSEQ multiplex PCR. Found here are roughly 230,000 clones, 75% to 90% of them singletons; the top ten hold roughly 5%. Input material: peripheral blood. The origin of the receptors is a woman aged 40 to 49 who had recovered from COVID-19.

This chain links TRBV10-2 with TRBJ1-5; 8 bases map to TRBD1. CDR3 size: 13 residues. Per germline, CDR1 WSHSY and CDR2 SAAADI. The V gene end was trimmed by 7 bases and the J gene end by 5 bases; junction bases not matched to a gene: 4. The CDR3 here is CASTTQGDQPQHF. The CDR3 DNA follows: TGCGCCAGCACAACACAGGGGGATCAGCCCCAGCATTTT.

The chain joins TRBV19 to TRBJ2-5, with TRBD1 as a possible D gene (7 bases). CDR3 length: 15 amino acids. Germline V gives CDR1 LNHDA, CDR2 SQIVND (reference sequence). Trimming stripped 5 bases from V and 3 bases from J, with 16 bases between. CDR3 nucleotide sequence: TGTGCCAGTAGTCCGGAGGGGACAGATAAAGAGACCCAGTACTTC. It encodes CASSPEGTDKETQYF.

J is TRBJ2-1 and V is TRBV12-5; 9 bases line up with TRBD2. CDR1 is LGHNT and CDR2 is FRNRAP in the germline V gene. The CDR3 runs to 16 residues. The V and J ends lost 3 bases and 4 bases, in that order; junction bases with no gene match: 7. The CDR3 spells CASGFALAGLYNEQFF. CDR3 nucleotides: TGTGCTAGTGGTTTCGCCCTAGCGGGGCTTTACAATGAGCAGTTCTTC.

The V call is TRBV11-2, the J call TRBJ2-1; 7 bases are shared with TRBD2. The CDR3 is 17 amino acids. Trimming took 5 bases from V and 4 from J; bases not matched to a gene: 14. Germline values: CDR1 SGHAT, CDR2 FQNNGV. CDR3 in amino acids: CASSLYVASGTYNEQFF. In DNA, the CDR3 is TGTGCCAGCAGCCTATATGTCGCTAGCGGAACATACAATGAGCAGTTCTTC.

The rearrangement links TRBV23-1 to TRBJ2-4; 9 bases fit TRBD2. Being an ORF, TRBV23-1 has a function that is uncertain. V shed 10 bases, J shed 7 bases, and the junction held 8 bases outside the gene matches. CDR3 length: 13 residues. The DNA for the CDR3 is TGCGCCAAAGCGGGAGGCGATGGGAACATTCAGTACTTC. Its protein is CAKAGGDGNIQYF.

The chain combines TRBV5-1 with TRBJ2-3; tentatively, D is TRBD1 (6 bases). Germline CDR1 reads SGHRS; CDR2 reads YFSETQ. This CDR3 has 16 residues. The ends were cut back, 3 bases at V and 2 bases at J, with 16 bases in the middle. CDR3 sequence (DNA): TGCGCCAGCAGCTCAGGGGCGGACAAATTCACAGATACGCAGTATTTT. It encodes CASSSGADKFTDTQYF.

CDR3 sequence reads: CASTSFYGNYGYTF. In nucleotides, the CDR3 is TGTGCCAGCACATCTTTTTACGGGAACTATGGCTACACCTTC. This chain links TRBV6-5 with TRBJ1-2; no clear D gene. V lost 7 bases and J 2 bases, leaving 14 bases between the germline ends. The CDR3 extends over 14 amino acids. Germline V gives CDR1 MNHEY, CDR2 SVGAGI.

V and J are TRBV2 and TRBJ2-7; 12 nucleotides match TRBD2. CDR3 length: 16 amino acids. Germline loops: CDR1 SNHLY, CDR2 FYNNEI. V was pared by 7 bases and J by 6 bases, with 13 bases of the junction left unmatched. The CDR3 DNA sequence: TGTGCCAGCATCCAAGGACCCGGACTAGCGGGACTCGAGCAGTACGTC. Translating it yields CASIQGPGLAGLEQYV.

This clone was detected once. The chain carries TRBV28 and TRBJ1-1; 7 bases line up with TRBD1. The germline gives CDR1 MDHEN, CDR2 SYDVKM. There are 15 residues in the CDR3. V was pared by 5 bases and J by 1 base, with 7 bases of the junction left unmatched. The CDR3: CASSKQGTGNTEAFF. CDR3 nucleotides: TGTGCCAGCAGTAAACAGGGGACGGGGAACACTGAAGCTTTCTTT.

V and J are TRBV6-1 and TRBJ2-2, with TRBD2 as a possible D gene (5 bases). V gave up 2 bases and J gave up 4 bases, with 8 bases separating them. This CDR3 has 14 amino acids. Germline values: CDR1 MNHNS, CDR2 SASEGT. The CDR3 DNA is TGTGCCAGCAGTGAACGAGGGTCCACCGGGGAGCTGTTTTTT. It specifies CASSERGSTGELFF.

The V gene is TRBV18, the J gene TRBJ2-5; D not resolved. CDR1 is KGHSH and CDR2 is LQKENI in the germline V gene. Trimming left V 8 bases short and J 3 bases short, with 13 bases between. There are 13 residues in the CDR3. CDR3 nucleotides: TGTGCCAGCGCGTATAGAGATGAAGAGACCCAGTACTTC. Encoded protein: CASAYRDEETQYF.

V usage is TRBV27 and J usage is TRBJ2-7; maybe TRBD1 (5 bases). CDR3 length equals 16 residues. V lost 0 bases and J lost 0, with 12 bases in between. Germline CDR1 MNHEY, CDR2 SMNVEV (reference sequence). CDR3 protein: CASSLSRQTISYEQYF. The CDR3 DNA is TGTGCCAGCAGTTTATCTCGACAGACGATCTCCTACGAGCAGTACTTC.

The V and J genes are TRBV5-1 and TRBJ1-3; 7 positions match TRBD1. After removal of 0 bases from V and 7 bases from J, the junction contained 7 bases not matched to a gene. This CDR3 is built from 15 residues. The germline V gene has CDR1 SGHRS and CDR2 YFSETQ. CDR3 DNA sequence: TGCGCCAGCAGCTTGGCTACAGGGGAGAGGAACACCATATATTTT. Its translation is CASSLATGERNTIYF.

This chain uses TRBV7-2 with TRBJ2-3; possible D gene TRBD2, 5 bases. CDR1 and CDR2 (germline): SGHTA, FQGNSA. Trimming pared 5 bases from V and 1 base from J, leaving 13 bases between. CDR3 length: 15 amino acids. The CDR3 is CASSGSGQGTDTQYF. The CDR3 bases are TGTGCCAGCAGCGGGAGCGGCCAGGGCACAGATACGCAGTATTTT.

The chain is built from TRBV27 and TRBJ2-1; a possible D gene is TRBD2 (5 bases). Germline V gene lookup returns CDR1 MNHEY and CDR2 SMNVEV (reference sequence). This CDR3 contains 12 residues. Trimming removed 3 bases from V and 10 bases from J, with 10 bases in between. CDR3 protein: CASSFTSGEQFF. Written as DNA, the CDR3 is TGTGCCAGCAGTTTTACGTCGGGGGAGCAGTTCTTC.

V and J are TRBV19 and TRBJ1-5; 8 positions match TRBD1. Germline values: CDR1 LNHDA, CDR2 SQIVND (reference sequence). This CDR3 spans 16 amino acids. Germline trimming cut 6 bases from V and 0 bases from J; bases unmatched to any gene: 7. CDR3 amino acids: CASRGTGDNSNQPQHF. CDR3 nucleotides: TGTGCCAGTAGGGGGACAGGAGACAATAGCAATCAGCCCCAGCATTTT.

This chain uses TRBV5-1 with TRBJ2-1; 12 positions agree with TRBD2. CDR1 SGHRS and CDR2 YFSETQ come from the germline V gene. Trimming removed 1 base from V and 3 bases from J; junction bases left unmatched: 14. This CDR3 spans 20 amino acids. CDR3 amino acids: CASSLWRSTSGRKNYNEQFF. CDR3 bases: TGCGCCAGCAGCTTGTGGAGGTCCACTAGCGGGAGGAAGAACTACAATGAGCAGTTCTTC. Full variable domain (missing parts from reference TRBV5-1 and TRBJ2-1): KAGVTQTPRYLIKTRGQQVTLSCSPISGHRSVSWYQQTPGQGLQFLFEYFSETQRNKGNFPGRFSGRQFSNSRSEMNVSTLELGDSALYLCASSLWRSTSGRKNYNEQFFGPGTRLTVL.

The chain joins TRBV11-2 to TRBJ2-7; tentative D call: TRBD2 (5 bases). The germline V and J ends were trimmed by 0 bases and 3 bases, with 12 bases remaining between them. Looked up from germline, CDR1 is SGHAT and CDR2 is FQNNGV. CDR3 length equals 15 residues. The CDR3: CASSLDSDSFYEQYF. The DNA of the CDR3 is TGTGCCAGCAGCTTAGATTCGGACTCCTTCTACGAGCAGTACTTC. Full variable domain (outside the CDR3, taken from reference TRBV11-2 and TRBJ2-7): EAGVAQSPRYKIIEKRQSVAFWCNPISGHATLYWYQQILGQGPKLLIQFQNNGVVDDSQLPKDRFSAERLKGVDSTLKIQPAKLEDSAVYLCASSLDSDSFYEQYFGPGTRLTVT.

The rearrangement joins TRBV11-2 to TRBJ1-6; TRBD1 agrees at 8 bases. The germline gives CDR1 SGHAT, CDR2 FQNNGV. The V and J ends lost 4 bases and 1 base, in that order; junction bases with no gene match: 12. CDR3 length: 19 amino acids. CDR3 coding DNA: TGTGCCAGCAGCTCAAGGACAGGGAGGAGGGGATCCTATAATTCACCCCTCCACTTT. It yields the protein CASSSRTGRRGSYNSPLHF.

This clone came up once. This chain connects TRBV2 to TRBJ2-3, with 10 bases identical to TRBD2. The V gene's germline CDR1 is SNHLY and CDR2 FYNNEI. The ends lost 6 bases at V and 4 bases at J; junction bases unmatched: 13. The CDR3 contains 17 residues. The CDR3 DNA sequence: TGTGCCAGCAGGTCGATGAGCGGGGGGGCTGAGGCAGATACGCAGTATTTT. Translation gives CASRSMSGGAEADTQYF. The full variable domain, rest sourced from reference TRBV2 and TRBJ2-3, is EPEVTQTPSHQVTQMGQEVILRCVPISNHLYFYWYRQILGQKVEFLVSFYNNEISEKSEIFDDQFSVERPDGSNFTLKIRSTKLEDSAMYFCASRSMSGGAEADTQYFGPGTRLTVL.

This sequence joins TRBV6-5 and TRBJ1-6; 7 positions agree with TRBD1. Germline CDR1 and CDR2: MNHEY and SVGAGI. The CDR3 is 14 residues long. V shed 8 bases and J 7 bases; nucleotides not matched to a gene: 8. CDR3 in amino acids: CASDSGGENSPLHF. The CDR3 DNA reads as TGTGCCAGCGACTCAGGGGGTGAGAATTCACCCCTCCACTTT.

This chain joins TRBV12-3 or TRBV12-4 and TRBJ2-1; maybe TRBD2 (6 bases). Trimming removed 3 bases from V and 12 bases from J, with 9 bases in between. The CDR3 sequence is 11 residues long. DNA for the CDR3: TGTGCCAGCAGTTTTCTCGGGGGGCAGTTCTTC. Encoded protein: CASSFLGGQFF.

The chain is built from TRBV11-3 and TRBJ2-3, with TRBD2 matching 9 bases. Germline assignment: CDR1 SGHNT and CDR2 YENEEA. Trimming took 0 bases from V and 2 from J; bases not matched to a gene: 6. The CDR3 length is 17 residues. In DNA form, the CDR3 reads TGTGCCAGCAGCTTAGAGACTAGCGGCTGGGACACAGATACGCAGTATTTT. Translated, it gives CASSLETSGWDTDTQYF.

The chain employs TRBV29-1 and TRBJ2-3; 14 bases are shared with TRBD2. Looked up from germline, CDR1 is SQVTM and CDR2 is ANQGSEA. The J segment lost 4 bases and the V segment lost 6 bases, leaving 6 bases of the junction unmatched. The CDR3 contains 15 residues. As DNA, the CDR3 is TGCAGCGTCAATCCGGGACTAGCGGGAGCAGATACGCAGTATTTT. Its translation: CSVNPGLAGADTQYF.

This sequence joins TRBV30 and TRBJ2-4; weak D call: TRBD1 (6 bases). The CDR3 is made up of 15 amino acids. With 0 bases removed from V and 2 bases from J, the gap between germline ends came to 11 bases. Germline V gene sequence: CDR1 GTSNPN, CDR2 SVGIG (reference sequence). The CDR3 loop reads CAWSVQGLSKNIQYF. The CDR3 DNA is TGTGCCTGGAGTGTACAGGGCCTCTCCAAAAACATTCAGTACTTC.

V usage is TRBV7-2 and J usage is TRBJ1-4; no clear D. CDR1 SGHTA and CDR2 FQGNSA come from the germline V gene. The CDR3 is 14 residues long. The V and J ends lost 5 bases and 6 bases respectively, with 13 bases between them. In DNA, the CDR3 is TGTGCCAGCAGCCTTGACGGGTTCGATGAAAAACTGTTTTTT. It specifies CASSLDGFDEKLFF.

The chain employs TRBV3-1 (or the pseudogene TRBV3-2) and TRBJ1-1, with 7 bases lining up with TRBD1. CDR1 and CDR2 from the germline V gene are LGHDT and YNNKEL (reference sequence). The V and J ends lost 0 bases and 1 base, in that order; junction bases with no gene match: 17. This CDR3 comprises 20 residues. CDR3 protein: CASSQEGPGGWGYGNTEAFF. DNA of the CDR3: TGTGCCAGCAGCCAAGAGGGGCCAGGGGGTTGGGGCTATGGGAACACTGAAGCTTTCTTT.

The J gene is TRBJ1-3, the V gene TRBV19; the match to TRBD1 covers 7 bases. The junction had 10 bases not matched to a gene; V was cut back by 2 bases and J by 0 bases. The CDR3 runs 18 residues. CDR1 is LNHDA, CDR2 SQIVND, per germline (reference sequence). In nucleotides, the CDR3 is TGTGCCAGTAGTATAAAACGCCAGGGGGAAAGCTCTGGAAACACCATATATTTT. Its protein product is CASSIKRQGESSGNTIYF.

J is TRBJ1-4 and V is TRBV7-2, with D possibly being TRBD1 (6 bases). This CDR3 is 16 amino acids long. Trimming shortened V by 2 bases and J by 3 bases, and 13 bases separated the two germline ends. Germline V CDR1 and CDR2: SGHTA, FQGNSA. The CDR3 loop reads CASSLRLGAANEKLFF. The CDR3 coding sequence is TGTGCCAGCAGCTTAAGGCTGGGGGCTGCTAATGAAAAACTGTTTTTT.

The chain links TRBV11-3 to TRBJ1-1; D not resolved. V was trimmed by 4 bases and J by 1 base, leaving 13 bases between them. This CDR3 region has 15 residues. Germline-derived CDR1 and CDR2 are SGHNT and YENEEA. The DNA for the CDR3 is TGTGCCAGCAGCTACCGAATCTCCGGGAACACTGAAGCTTTCTTT. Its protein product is CASSYRISGNTEAFF.